These 21 T cell receptor beta chains originate from one sample sequenced in a study of response to subunit inactivated influenza vaccine. One entry per CDR3 protein, called by TCRdb with MiXCR from the RT-PCR reads. Of 800,000 or so distinct CDR3 sequences in the sample, 21% are singletons; the top ten hold more than 8.5%. Sequencing was performed on PBMCs from blood, taken more than 4 days after vaccination. These receptor sequences come from a man aged 50 to 60 who received an inactivated influenza vaccine.

This clonotype was counted a few times. This chain connects TRBV11-1 to TRBJ2-7; D might be TRBD1 (6 bases). Per the germline V gene, CDR1 is SGHAT and CDR2 is FQDESV (reference sequence). The CDR3 contains 13 residues. V lost 5 bases to trimming and J lost 4 bases, with 12 bases between them. Here the CDR3 reads CASSALQGYEQYF. In nucleotides, the CDR3 is TGTGCCAGCAGCGCCTTACAGGGATACGAGCAGTACTTC.

At least ten counts were recorded for this clonotype. The rearrangement uses TRBV5-1 and TRBJ2-1, with D tentatively TRBD2 (6 bases). This CDR3 has 12 residues. V was cut by 0 bases and J by 14 bases, with 12 bases left in between. Germline loops: CDR1 SGHRS, CDR2 YFSETQ. The CDR3 reads CASSLAGTEKFF. CDR3 nucleotides: TGCGCCAGCAGCTTGGCCGGGACTGAAAAGTTCTTC.

This clonotype was seen repeatedly, ten times or more. This chain uses TRBV6-2 or TRBV6-3 with TRBJ2-1, with 9 bases matching TRBD1. The CDR3 loop spans 14 amino acids. Germline trimming cut 4 bases from V and 8 bases from J; bases unmatched to any gene: 6. From germline, CDR1 is MNHEY and CDR2 SVGEGT. The CDR3 DNA reads TGTGCCAGCAGTTCCCGGGACAGGGATGATGAGCAGTTCTTC. It encodes CASSSRDRDDEQFF.

This clonotype was observed a handful of times. The rearrangement uses TRBV10-3 and TRBJ1-6; TRBD1 might be the D (6 bases). The germline V and J ends were trimmed by 10 bases and 7 bases, with 14 bases remaining between them. Germline V gene lookup returns CDR1 ENHRY and CDR2 SYGVKD. The CDR3 runs to 13 residues. The DNA for the CDR3 is TGTGCCACCTCTCAGGGGTGGAATTCACCCCTCCACTTT. Translated: CATSQGWNSPLHF.

This clonotype was detected many times. The CDR3, as DNA: TGCGCCAGCAGCTTGTACTCTGGGGCCAACGTCCTGACTTTC. Its translation: CASSLYSGANVLTF. The chain joins TRBV5-1 to TRBJ2-6; no clear D. The germline CDR1 and CDR2 sequences are SGHRS and YFSETQ. Between the trimmed V and J ends, which lost 1 base and 0 bases, there was a span of 2 bases. There are 14 residues in the CDR3. Based on the CDR3 plus reference TRBV5-1 and TRBJ2-6, the full variable domain is KAGVTQTPRYLIKTRGQQVTLSCSPISGHRSVSWYQQTPGQGLQFLFEYFSETQRNKGNFPGRFSGRQFSNSRSEMNVSTLELGDSALYLCASSLYSGANVLTFGAGSRLTVL.

This clonotype appeared a few times. This chain links TRBV12-3 or TRBV12-4 with TRBJ2-2; D uncertain. The CDR3 contains 12 residues. V lost 5 bases, J lost 4 bases, and 5 bases lay in between. CDR3 nucleotide sequence: TGTGCCAGCAGTAAGATCACCGGGGAGCTGTTTTTT. Amino acids: CASSKITGELFF.

The chain carries TRBV7-9 and TRBJ2-5, with D possibly being TRBD1 (5 bases). CDR3 length: 15 residues. Germline CDR1 and CDR2: SEHNR and FQNEAQ (reference sequence). The V end lost 5 bases, the J end lost 5 bases, and 18 bases lay between the germline ends. The CDR3 sequence: CASSPWRRDDETQYF. The CDR3 coding sequence is TGTGCCAGCAGCCCCTGGCGCAGGGATGACGAGACCCAGTACTTC.

The chain carries TRBV12-3 or TRBV12-4 and TRBJ2-7; D is undetermined. Trimming removed 4 bases from V and 0 bases from J, with 13 bases in between. CDR3 size: 15 residues. The CDR3 region is CASSSSGPSSYEQYF. CDR3 DNA: TGTGCCAGCAGTTCGTCGGGCCCAAGCTCCTACGAGCAGTACTTC.

This clonotype was seen at least ten times. The gene calls are TRBV10-3 and TRBJ2-5; D gene uncertain. There are 13 residues in the CDR3. Looked up from germline, CDR1 is ENHRY and CDR2 is SYGVKD. The germline V and J ends were trimmed by 0 bases and 4 bases, with 6 bases remaining between them. The CDR3 loop is CAISESPGETQYF. Here the CDR3 DNA reads TGTGCCATCAGTGAGTCGCCTGGAGAGACCCAGTACTTC.

CDR3 nucleotide sequence: TGTGCCAGCAGTTTACAGGGGCCCAGCGGCGGAGGGGAGCAGTTCTTC. This codes for CASSLQGPSGGGEQFF. The chain uses TRBV12-3 or TRBV12-4 and TRBJ2-1; D could derive from TRBD1 or TRBD2 (6 bases each). The CDR3 has 16 amino acids. V lost 2 bases and J 10 bases, leaving 21 bases between the germline ends.

This clonotype occurred a few times. The V call is TRBV30, the J call TRBJ2-7, with TRBD1 matching over 12 bases. J gave up 5 bases and V 4 bases, and 12 bases lay outside the gene matches. This CDR3 spans 16 amino acids. The germline CDR1 and CDR2 sequences are GTSNPN and SVGIG (reference sequence). CDR3 residues: CAWTRGTGGASHEQYF. The CDR3 nucleotides are TGTGCCTGGACCAGGGGGACAGGGGGCGCGTCTCACGAGCAGTACTTC.

V is TRBV7-9 and J is TRBJ1-1, with TRBD1 matching over 7 bases. The CDR3 loop spans 15 amino acids. CDR1 and CDR2 (germline): SEHNR, FQNEAQ (reference sequence). V lost 5 bases to trimming and J lost 1 base; unmatched junction nucleotides: 7. CDR3 residues: CASSVAGTANTEAFF. The CDR3 coding sequence is TGTGCCAGCAGCGTCGCCGGGACAGCGAACACTGAAGCTTTCTTT.

A few counts support this clonotype. The CDR3 sequence is CATTRRGALTYEQYF. CDR3 nucleotide sequence: TGTGCCACCACCCGCAGGGGAGCCCTCACCTACGAGCAGTACTTC. This chain uses TRBV7-9 with TRBJ2-7; TRBD1 is a possible D gene (6 bases). Germline V lookup: CDR1 SEHNR, CDR2 FQNEAQ (reference sequence). V was pared by 10 bases and J by 2 bases, with 21 bases between. The CDR3 consists of 15 residues.

This chain links TRBV4-1 with TRBJ1-6; D is unresolved. This CDR3 is built from 13 residues. Germline CDR1 and CDR2: MGHRA and YSYEKL. V lost 0 bases and J lost 14, with 11 bases in between. Here the CDR3 reads CASSQDPISALHF. The DNA for the CDR3 is TGCGCCAGCAGCCAAGACCCGATCAGCGCCCTCCACTTT.

This clonotype has more than one count but fewer than ten. V usage is TRBV20-1 and J usage is TRBJ2-6, with TRBD2 matching 9 bases. J was trimmed by 0 bases and V by 5 bases; bases with no gene match: 11. CDR1 is DFQATT and CDR2 is SNEGSKA in the germline V gene (reference sequence). CDR3 length: 18 amino acids. The chain's CDR3 is CSAAPTSGSRSGANVLTF. CDR3 DNA: TGCAGTGCTGCCCCTACTAGCGGGTCCCGCTCTGGGGCCAACGTCCTGACTTTC.

This clonotype came up a few times. The chain joins TRBV10-3 to TRBJ1-3; D not certain. CDR1 is ENHRY and CDR2 is SYGVKD in the germline V gene. The V end was cut by 10 bases, the J end by 0 bases, with 13 bases between. There are 14 residues in the CDR3. CDR3 DNA: TGTGCCACCAGCCTCCTGAGCTCTGGAAACACCATATATTTT. It specifies CATSLLSSGNTIYF.

V gene TRBV12-3 or TRBV12-4 combines with J gene TRBJ2-2; no definite D call. V lost 7 bases to trimming and J lost 0 bases, with 6 bases between them. The CDR3 covers 13 residues. CDR3: CASTHTNTGELFF. CDR3 bases: TGTGCCAGCACTCACACGAACACCGGGGAGCTGTTTTTT.

This clonotype has a handful of counts. V is TRBV9 and J is TRBJ2-1; the match to TRBD2 covers 10 bases. The CDR3 is 15 residues long. The germline V gene has CDR1 SGDLS and CDR2 YYNGEE. After removal of 6 bases from V and 4 bases from J, the junction contained 7 bases not matched to a gene. The DNA of the CDR3 is TGTGCCAGCAAAGAGGGGACTAGCGCATACAATGAGCAGTTCTTC. It is translated as CASKEGTSAYNEQFF.

The V and J genes are TRBV10-1 and TRBJ2-7, with 9 bases matching TRBD1. The CDR3 runs 12 residues. The J segment lost 3 bases and the V segment lost 8 bases, leaving 2 bases of the junction unmatched. Germline CDR1 and CDR2: WNHNN and SYGVQD (reference sequence). Here the CDR3 reads CASGDRVYEQYF. CDR3 DNA: TGCGCCAGCGGGGACAGGGTCTACGAGCAGTACTTC.

A few counts support this clonotype. The chain employs TRBV20-1 and TRBJ2-7, with D possibly TRBD1 on 6 matching bases. Per germline, CDR1 DFQATT and CDR2 SNEGSKA (reference sequence). Deletions cut 6 bases from V and 0 bases from J, with 12 bases between. The length of the CDR3 is 13 residues. CDR3 residues: CSALGHSSYEQYF. The CDR3 bases are TGCAGTGCCCTGGGACATTCCTCCTACGAGCAGTACTTC.

This clonotype has only a few counts. The rearrangement uses TRBV20-1 and TRBJ2-1, with a weak D call TRBD2 (6 bases). Looked up from germline, CDR1 is DFQATT and CDR2 is SNEGSKA (reference sequence). Trimming stripped 5 bases from V and 6 bases from J, with 17 bases between. The CDR3 length is 14 residues. The DNA for the CDR3 is TGCAGTGCTGACTCGGCTAGCGATCTCAATGAGCAGTTCTTC. It encodes CSADSASDLNEQFF.